This T cell receptor (beta chain) was sequenced in a study of STAT3 mutations in large granular lymphocyte leukemia. Overall study context: Immunosuppressive therapy was given to more than half of T-LGLL patients.

This CDR3 has 16 residues. V dropped 0 bases and J dropped 7; count of bases not matched to a gene: 7. The germline V gene encodes CDR1 SGDLS and CDR2 YYNGEE. As for this clone: Its antigen is currently unknown.

Findings of the study overall: A small but highly pathogenic clone may have been missed. In T-cell large granular lymphocyte leukemia, about half of patients showed multiple immunodominant subclonotypes.

Each sample's TCRbeta library yielded on average approximately 41,000 productive templates. Data came from immunoSEQ multiplex PCR; TCRdb stores just in-frame clones and leaves some out. The sample includes about 13,000 clones, about 92% of them seen just once. The sequence derives from a man aged 35 to 55 with T-cell large granular lymphocyte leukemia. Some clones in this sample may be carry-over from other donors' samples. Sequenced sample: peripheral blood mononuclear cells. This sequence joins TRBV9 and TRBJ2-1; 10 nucleotides line up with TRBD1. CDR3 protein: CASSVGGSDRGNEQFF. CDR3 nucleotide sequence: TGTGCCAGCAGCGTAGGAGGCTCGGACAGGGGGAATGAGCAGTTCTTC.